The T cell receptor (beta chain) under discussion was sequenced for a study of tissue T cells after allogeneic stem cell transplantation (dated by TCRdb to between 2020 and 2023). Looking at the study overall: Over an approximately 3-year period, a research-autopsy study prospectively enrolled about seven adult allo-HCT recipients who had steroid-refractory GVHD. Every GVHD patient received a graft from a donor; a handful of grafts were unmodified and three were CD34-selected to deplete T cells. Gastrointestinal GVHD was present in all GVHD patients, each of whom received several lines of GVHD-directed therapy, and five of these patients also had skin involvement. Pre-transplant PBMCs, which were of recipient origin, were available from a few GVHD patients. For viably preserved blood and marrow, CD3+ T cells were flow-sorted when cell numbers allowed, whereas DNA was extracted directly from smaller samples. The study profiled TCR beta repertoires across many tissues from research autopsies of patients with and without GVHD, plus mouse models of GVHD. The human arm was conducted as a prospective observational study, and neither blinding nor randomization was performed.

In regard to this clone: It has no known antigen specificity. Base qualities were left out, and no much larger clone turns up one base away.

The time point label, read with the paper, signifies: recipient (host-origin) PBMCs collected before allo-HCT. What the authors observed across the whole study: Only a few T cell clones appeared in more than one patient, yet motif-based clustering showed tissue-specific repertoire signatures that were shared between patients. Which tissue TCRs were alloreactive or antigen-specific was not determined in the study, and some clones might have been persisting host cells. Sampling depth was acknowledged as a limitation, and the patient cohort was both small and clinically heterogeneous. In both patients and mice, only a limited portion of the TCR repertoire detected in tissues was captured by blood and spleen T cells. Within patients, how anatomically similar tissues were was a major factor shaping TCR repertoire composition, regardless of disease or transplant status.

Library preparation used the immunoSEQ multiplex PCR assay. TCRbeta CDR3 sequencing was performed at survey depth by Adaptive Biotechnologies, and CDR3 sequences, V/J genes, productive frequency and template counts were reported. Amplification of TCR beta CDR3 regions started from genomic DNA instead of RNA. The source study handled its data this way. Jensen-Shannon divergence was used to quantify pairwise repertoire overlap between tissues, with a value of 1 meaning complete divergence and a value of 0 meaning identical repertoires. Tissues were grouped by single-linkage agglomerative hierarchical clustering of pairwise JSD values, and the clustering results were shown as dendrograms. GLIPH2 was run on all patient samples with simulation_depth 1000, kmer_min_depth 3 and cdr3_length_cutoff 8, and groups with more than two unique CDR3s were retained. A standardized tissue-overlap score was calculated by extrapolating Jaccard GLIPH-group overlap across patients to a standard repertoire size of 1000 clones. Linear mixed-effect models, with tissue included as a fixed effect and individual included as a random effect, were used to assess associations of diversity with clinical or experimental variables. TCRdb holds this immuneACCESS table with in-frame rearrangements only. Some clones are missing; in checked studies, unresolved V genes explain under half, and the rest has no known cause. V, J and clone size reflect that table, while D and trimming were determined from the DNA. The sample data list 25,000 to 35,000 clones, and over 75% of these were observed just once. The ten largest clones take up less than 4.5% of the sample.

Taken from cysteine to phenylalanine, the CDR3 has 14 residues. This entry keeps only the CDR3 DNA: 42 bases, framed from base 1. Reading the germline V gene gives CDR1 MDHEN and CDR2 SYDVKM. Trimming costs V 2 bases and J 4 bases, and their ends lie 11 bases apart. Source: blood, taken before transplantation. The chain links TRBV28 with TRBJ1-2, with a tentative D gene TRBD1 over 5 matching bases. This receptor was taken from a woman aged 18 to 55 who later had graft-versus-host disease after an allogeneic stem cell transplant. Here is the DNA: TGTGCCAGCAGTTTAAGTTGGGGCTCCTATGGCTACACCTTC. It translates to CASSLSWGSYGYTF.